These 5 T cell receptor beta chains share one sample of origin, sequenced in a study of blood T cell repertoires in COVID-19. Using immunoSEQ multiplex PCR, the repertoire was profiled, and TCRdb retains in-frame clones only, with some absent. The sample holds 130,000 or so clones, about four fifths seen once. Sequenced input: PBMCs or T cells enriched from blood (not recorded which). The receptors derive from a man in his forties or fifties who had recovered from COVID-19.

Here the CDR3 DNA reads TGTGCCAGCAGCGTCAGGGAAAATCAGCCCCAGCATTTT. The encoded protein is CASSVRENQPQHF. V gene TRBV7-6 combines with J gene TRBJ1-5; a weak D match, TRBD1 (5 bases). The ends were cut back, 5 bases at V and 4 bases at J, with 9 bases in the middle. This CDR3 has 13 amino acids. Germline assignment: CDR1 SGHVS and CDR2 FNYEAQ.

The V and J genes are TRBV5-1 and TRBJ2-3, with 9 nucleotides matching TRBD2. The J segment lost 1 base and the V segment lost 4 bases, leaving 10 bases of the junction unmatched. In germline, CDR1 is SGHRS, CDR2 YFSETQ. The CDR3 covers 17 residues. CDR3 residues: CASSQGALAGGTDTQYF. The CDR3 DNA follows: TGCGCCAGCAGCCAAGGAGCTTTAGCGGGGGGCACAGATACGCAGTATTTT.

V and J are TRBV18 and TRBJ1-6; weak D call: TRBD1 (6 bases). V was cut by 4 bases and J by 5 bases, with 9 bases left in between. The CDR3 length is 14 residues. Germline loops: CDR1 KGHSH, CDR2 LQKENI. The CDR3 protein is CASSLDRNNSPLHF. The CDR3 nucleotides are TGTGCCAGCTCACTCGACAGGAATAATTCACCCCTCCACTTT. The variable domain in full, completed from reference TRBV18 and TRBJ1-6, reads NAGVMQNPRHLVRRRGQEARLRCSPMKGHSHVYWYRQLPEEGLKFMVYLQKENIIDESGMPKERFSAEFPKEGPSILRIQQVVRGDSAAYFCASSLDRNNSPLHFGNGTRLTVT.

The chain combines TRBV7-6 with TRBJ2-1; unclear D gene. With 1 base removed from V and 0 bases from J, the gap between germline ends came to 10 bases. The CDR3 has 16 amino acids. Looked up from germline, CDR1 is SGHVS and CDR2 is FNYEAQ. CDR3 DNA: TGTGCCAGCAGCTTAGGAAGACAAAGCTCCTACAATGAGCAGTTCTTC. Translated: CASSLGRQSSYNEQFF.

The rearrangement uses TRBV9 and TRBJ1-4; D possibly corresponds to TRBD1 (5 bases). CDR3 length equals 15 residues. Germline V gene data show CDR1 as SGDLS and CDR2 as YYNGEE. Trimming removed 0 bases at V and 6 bases at J, with 12 bases between. CDR3 coding DNA: TGTGCCAGCAGCGTAGACGGCAGGGTGGATGAAAAACTGTTTTTT. It codes for CASSVDGRVDEKLFF.